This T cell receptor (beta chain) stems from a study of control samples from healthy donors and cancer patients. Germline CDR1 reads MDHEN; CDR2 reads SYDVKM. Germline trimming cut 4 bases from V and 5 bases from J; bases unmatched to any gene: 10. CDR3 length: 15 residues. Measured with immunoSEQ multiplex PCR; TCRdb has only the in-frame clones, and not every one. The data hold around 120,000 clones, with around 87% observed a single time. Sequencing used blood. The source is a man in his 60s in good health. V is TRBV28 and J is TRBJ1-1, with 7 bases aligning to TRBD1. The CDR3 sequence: CASSSPGQVGTEAFF. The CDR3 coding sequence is TGTGCCAGCAGTTCACCTGGACAGGTTGGGACTGAAGCTTTCTTT.